What follows is one T cell receptor (beta chain) and its context. The antigen it binds to is not known. No per-base quality is available; no much larger clone lies one base away. Libraries came from the immunoSEQ multiplex PCR assay. Turning to the authors' computational methods: A statistical classification framework was built for diagnosing cytomegalovirus status from the catalog of TCR beta chain sequences. The table was pulled from immuneACCESS by TCRdb, which kept in-frame rearrangements only. Such tables lose some clones; where checked, under half of the loss comes from unresolved V genes, and the rest has no known cause. Clone size and V and J calls were adopted from that table, with D and trimming inferred from the DNA. Counted in this sample were roughly 150,000 clones; approximately 88% of them appeared once. The ten most abundant clones make up approximately 3.2% of the sample. Donors formed part of the validation cohort, which comprised 120 subjects and was distinct from the first cohort of roughly 600 subjects.

Trimmed from V: 4 bases; trimmed from J: 4 bases; junction bases lacking a gene match: 12. Including the terminal cysteine and phenylalanine, the CDR3 comprises 17 residues. Only the CDR3 portion is preserved as DNA: 51 bases, with reading frame beginning at the first base. The germline V gene specifies SGHDT as CDR1 and YYEEEE as CDR2. The entry originates in a study of cytomegalovirus exposure and HLA in healthy donors (dated by TCRdb to 2015 to 2018). Regarding the study in general: A later analysis indicated that the 95 to 150 validation repertoires were generated on the platform also employed for the 650 to 850 repertoires of the first cohort. The aim of the study was to test whether cataloging public T cell receptors could identify signatures of past pathogen exposure. Besides the first cohort of about 730 subjects, a separate validation cohort made up of over 95 different subjects was used. High-throughput TCR immunosequencing, statistical association of individual TCRs with disease status, and machine learning were combined to predict cytomegalovirus infection status. Results the study describes overall, beyond this receptor: A few of the identified cytomegalovirus-associated TCR beta chains were confirmed in vitro to be specific for cytomegalovirus antigens. Across donors, most TCR sequences were observed very rarely, whereas some public TCRs were present in many individuals. The authors suggested that the approach could potentially be generalized to other disease states and immunological phenotypes. Of the cluster scores, 90% to 95% were above 0 in a later analysis, which found that TCRs clustered in the first cohort also tended to co-occur in the approximately 130 validation repertoires. The classifier was reported to diagnose cytomegalovirus status with high specificity and sensitivity in both the original cohort and the validation cohort. The study listed 170 or so TCR beta chains as associated with cytomegalovirus. The validation cohort had no HLA typing available for a later analysis, so co-occurrence within that cohort was assessed over all 120 or so repertoires.

In this chain, TRBV5-6 is recombined with TRBJ1-5; 9 bases in between match TRBD1. Sequencing was performed on PBMCs. This clonotype was sampled from a woman between 18 and 29 years old in good health and CMV-seropositive. The DNA sequence is TGTGCCAGCAGCGGAACAGGGGGCGCATTTATTAATCAGCCCCAGCATTTT. Its coded protein is CASSGTGGAFINQPQHF.